The clone carrying this T cell receptor (beta chain) has only a few counts. Its antigen is as yet unknown. The PCR made use of 60 Vbeta and 13 Jbeta primers. TCRdb's table, derived via immunoSEQ multiplex PCR, lists solely in-frame clones and lacks some. The sample yields about 200,000 clones, 70% to 80% seen once. V was shortened by 5 bases and J by 3 bases, with 10 bases between the two germline ends. CDR1 and CDR2 from the germline V gene are SQVTM and ANQGSEA. This CDR3 comprises 12 residues. The data belong to a study of cytomegalovirus exposure and HLA in healthy donors. Study-level findings and limits: Most TCR sequences proved rare, with some public TCRs found in many donors. Prior analysis indicated that the majority of TCR beta V segments exhibited productivity approximately 90% or approximately 30% of the time. The authors reported that TCR beta sequences could predict HLA-A and HLA-B alleles. These predictions were accurate for most subjects in the first cohort.

The V and J genes are TRBV29-1 and TRBJ1-2; tentatively, D is TRBD1 (6 bases). The sample taken for sequencing was PBMCs. The clonotype comes from a woman in her 30s in good health and CMV-seropositive. The CDR3 nucleotides are TGCAGCGTTCGGGGGGCGGACTATGGCTACACCTTC. It yields the protein CSVRGADYGYTF.